The 8 T cell receptor beta chains below all came from one sample that was sequenced in a study of T cell responses to AZD1222 COVID-19 vaccine. TCRdb's table, derived via immunoSEQ multiplex PCR, lists solely in-frame clones and lacks some. The sample records under 150,000 clones, approximately 85% being singletons. This sample comprised peripheral blood, obtained on day 0 of AZD1222 vaccination. The receptor source for this set is an adult in good health.

The chain joins TRBV5-4 to TRBJ2-5; 11 positions agree with TRBD1. CDR1 is SGHNT and CDR2 is YYREEE in the germline V gene (reference sequence). The V and J ends lost 4 bases and 5 bases, in that order; junction bases with no gene match: 4. CDR3 size: 14 residues. The CDR3, as DNA: TGTGCCAGCAGCGGAGGGACAGGGGGTGAGACCCAGTACTTC. This gives the protein CASSGGTGGETQYF.

The V gene is TRBV7-9, the J gene TRBJ1-1; 7 bases align to TRBD1. V dropped 2 bases and J dropped 3; count of bases not matched to a gene: 15. This CDR3 region has 18 residues. In germline, CDR1 is SEHNR, CDR2 FQNEAQ (reference sequence). The CDR3 loop reads CASSLPEGQAGKDTEAFF. CDR3 coding DNA: TGTGCCAGCAGCTTACCCGAAGGACAGGCAGGGAAGGACACTGAAGCTTTCTTT.

The rearrangement links TRBV18 to TRBJ2-1; D is possibly TRBD2 (5 bases). In germline, CDR1 is KGHSH, CDR2 LQKENI. V gave up 3 bases and J gave up 15 bases, with 18 bases separating them. The CDR3 extends over 13 amino acids. CDR3 in amino acids: CASSPSTGSIGFF. The CDR3 DNA sequence: TGTGCCAGCTCACCCTCCACGGGGAGTATCGGGTTCTTC.

V and J are TRBV9 and TRBJ1-2, with D unresolved. Trimming stripped 3 bases from V and 7 bases from J, with 10 bases between. CDR1 and CDR2 (germline): SGDLS, YYNGEE. CDR3 size: 12 residues. The CDR3 bases are TGTGCCAGCAGCGCCTACTCGTCTGGCTACACCTTC. Translation gives CASSAYSSGYTF.

This clone was counted once. This chain joins TRBV7-6 and TRBJ2-3, with TRBD2 identical over 10 bases. Germline V gives CDR1 SGHVS, CDR2 FNYEAQ. The V and J ends lost 6 bases and 4 bases, in that order; junction bases with no gene match: 10. The CDR3 consists of 16 residues. The CDR3: CASRLKAGGPADTQYF. Written as DNA, the CDR3 is TGTGCCAGCAGACTAAAAGCGGGGGGGCCGGCAGATACGCAGTATTTT.

The rearrangement links TRBV11-3 to TRBJ2-1; 12 bases align to TRBD2. CDR1 and CDR2 (germline): SGHNT, YENEEA. Trimming took 10 bases from V and 6 from J; bases not matched to a gene: 4. The CDR3 extends over 13 amino acids. CDR3 coding DNA: TGTGCCAAGCCGGGACTAGCGGGCAATGAGCAGTTCTTC. Translation: CAKPGLAGNEQFF.

The table lists this clone with a few counts. The gene calls are TRBV7-3 and TRBJ2-1, with D possibly TRBD2 on 5 matching bases. The CDR3 is 15 amino acids. The germline V and J ends were trimmed by 5 bases and 3 bases, with 14 bases remaining between them. Germline V CDR1 and CDR2: SGHTA, FQGTGA. CDR3 in amino acids: CASSAWTALYNEQFF. The DNA of the CDR3 is TGTGCCAGCAGCGCTTGGACTGCCCTCTACAATGAGCAGTTCTTC.

The chain uses TRBV5-8 and TRBJ1-3; D is perhaps TRBD1 (5 bases). Trimming took off 3 bases at V and 8 bases at J, with 21 bases between the two ends. The germline CDR1 and CDR2 sequences are SGHTS and YDEGEE. This CDR3 is built from 16 residues. The CDR3 reads CASSSGGQAAGDTIYF. In nucleotides, the CDR3 is TGTGCCAGCAGCTCCGGCGGTCAGGCGGCGGGGGACACCATATATTTT.